One and the same sample provided the 5 T cell receptor beta chains below, sequenced in a study of T cells in Graves' hyperthyroidism and ophthalmopathy. Researchers amplified the TCR beta CDR3 regions from RNA transcripts. The HTBI primer set was used in a first-round RT-PCR of the TCR CDR3. TCRdb passed the multiplex PCR reads through MiXCR, listing each CDR3 protein once. The profile shows hundreds of thousands of distinct CDR3 sequences, roughly 14% of them singletons. Sequencing was performed on blood. The receptor set was obtained from a man aged 18 to 30 with Graves' ophthalmopathy.

The chain couples TRBV7-2 to TRBJ2-1; perhaps TRBD1 as D (5 bases). Germline V lookup: CDR1 SGHTA, CDR2 FQGNSA. This CDR3 comprises 16 residues. Trimming cost V 5 bases and J 3 bases, with 17 bases left between them. The DNA of the CDR3 is TGTGCCAGCAGCCCAACCATAGGGGATTACTACAATGAGCAGTTCTTC. This codes for CASSPTIGDYYNEQFF.

This clonotype was seen a handful of times. The chain is built from TRBV11-3 and TRBJ2-1, with D perhaps matching TRBD2 (6 bases). There are 16 residues in the CDR3. The germline V and J ends were trimmed by 8 bases and 4 bases, with 21 bases remaining between them. Germline CDR1 SGHNT, CDR2 YENEEA. This chain's CDR3 is CASQTGGAYPYNEQFF. The DNA of the CDR3 is TGTGCCAGCCAAACCGGCGGGGCATATCCATACAATGAGCAGTTCTTC.

As regards this clonotype: A much larger clone sits a single nucleotide away, making a read error possible. The chain employs TRBV7-9 and TRBJ2-1; 8 nucleotides line up with TRBD1. CDR3 size: 13 residues. Germline trimming cut 7 bases from V and 8 bases from J; bases unmatched to any gene: 7. Germline V gene data show CDR1 as SEHNR and CDR2 as FQNEAQ (reference sequence). The CDR3 nucleotides are TGTGCCAGCACGGGACAGGTGCGCGATGAGCAGTTCTTC. Translation: CASTGQVRDEQFF. Full variable domain (missing parts from reference TRBV7-9 and TRBJ2-1): DTGVSQNPRHKITKRGQNVTFRCDPISEHNRLYWYRQTLGQGPEFLTYFQNEAQLEKSRLLSDRFSAERPKGSFSTLEIQRTEQGDSAMYLCASTGQVRDEQFFGPGTRLTVL.

This clonotype turned up a few times. V and J are TRBV25-1 and TRBJ1-5, with D unclear. V was cut by 5 bases and J by 2 bases, with 13 bases left in between. Per germline, CDR1 MGHDK and CDR2 SYGVNS. This CDR3 spans 15 amino acids. The CDR3 is CASSRSGDGNQPQHF. For the CDR3, the DNA is TGTGCCAGCAGTCGCTCAGGAGATGGCAATCAGCCCCAGCATTTT.

This clonotype was observed at least ten times. The gene calls are TRBV3-1 and TRBJ2-1; TRBD1 matches 7 bases. The germline V gene encodes CDR1 LGHDT and CDR2 YNNKEL (reference sequence). CDR3 length: 16 residues. J lost 4 bases, V lost 4 bases, and 10 bases had no gene match. The CDR3 DNA reads TGTGCCAGCAGCCGAGAACAGGGGTTTGGTTACAATGAGCAGTTCTTC. It yields the protein CASSREQGFGYNEQFF.